The 32 T cell receptor beta chains given below trace back to one sample, sequenced in a study of blood T cells in healthy people across ages. A J-beta primer mix and a sample-barcoded 5' primer were used in a second PCR of roughly 6 to 11 cycles. MiXCR, run by TCRdb on the 5' RACE reads, gives a single entry per CDR3 protein. Of 750,000 to 1,000,000 distinct CDR3 sequences listed, roughly 28% were seen once; the top ten hold 10%. This same sample was also part of a study on T cells of mothers and their children.

The sequenced sample consisted of blood. The source is a woman aged 40 to 50 in good health.

This clonotype has at least ten counts. This chain joins TRBV6-5 and TRBJ1-6; 7 bases line up with TRBD1. Germline V gene sequence: CDR1 MNHEY, CDR2 SVGAGI. The CDR3 totals 15 residues. After removal of 7 bases from V and 5 bases from J, the junction contained 8 bases not matched to a gene. CDR3 nucleotides: TGTGCCAGCACCCCCAGGGGGTATCATAATTCACCCCTCCACTTT. Encoded protein: CASTPRGYHNSPLHF.

There are many counts of this clonotype. V usage is TRBV30 and J usage is TRBJ2-5; TRBD2 agrees at 10 bases. Germline V gene data show CDR1 as GTSNPN and CDR2 as SVGIG (reference sequence). This CDR3 has 17 amino acids. V gave up 0 bases and J gave up 1 base; unmatched junction bases: 8. The DNA of the CDR3 is TGTGCCTGGAGTGTAATTCGGGGGACTAGCGTCCAAGAGACCCAGTACTTC. It translates to CAWSVIRGTSVQETQYF.

This clonotype has only a few counts. The chain recombines TRBV6-5 with TRBJ2-1; D is uncertain. The CDR3 covers 15 residues. Germline V gives CDR1 MNHEY, CDR2 SVGAGI. V was trimmed by 2 bases and J by 2 bases, leaving 10 bases between them. The CDR3 DNA reads TGTGCCAGCAGTTACGGGGTCACTGCCTACAATGAGCAGTTCTTC. This codes for CASSYGVTAYNEQFF.

Turning to this clonotype: A junction boundary mismatches the germline segment, possibly from a read error. The rearrangement joins TRBV27 to TRBJ2-1; 7 nucleotides agree with TRBD2. CDR3 length: 15 amino acids. CDR1 MNHEY and CDR2 SMNVEV come from the germline V gene (reference sequence). CDR3 nucleotide sequence: TGTGCCACTAAAGCGGGACGGAGCTCCTACAATGAGCGGTTCTTC. This gives the protein CATKAGRSSYNERFF.

The chain combines TRBV5-1 with TRBJ1-2; TRBD1 might be the D (5 bases). Trimming shortened V by 4 bases and J by 7 bases, and 14 bases separated the two germline ends. The CDR3 consists of 13 residues. The V gene's germline CDR1 is SGHRS and CDR2 YFSETQ. CDR3 protein: CASSVGDSGGYTF. The DNA of the CDR3 is TGCGCCAGCAGCGTAGGGGACTCAGGTGGCTACACCTTC.

The chain recombines TRBV27 with TRBJ2-4; 8 bases map to TRBD1. Germline CDR1 and CDR2: MNHEY and SMNVEV (reference sequence). The junction had 7 bases not matched to a gene; V was cut back by 3 bases and J by 3 bases. The CDR3 loop spans 16 amino acids. The CDR3 reads CASSFRGQGSKNIQYF. The DNA of the CDR3 is TGTGCCAGCAGTTTCCGCGGACAGGGCAGCAAAAACATTCAGTACTTC.

A remark on this clonotype: This may be a read error: a much more frequent sequence differs by one nucleotide. This chain uses TRBV20-1 with TRBJ2-4; D gene uncertain. The ends were cut back, 5 bases at V and 1 base at J, with 12 bases in the middle. CDR1 is DFQATT and CDR2 is SNEGSKA in the germline V gene (reference sequence). The CDR3 is 14 amino acids. The CDR3 sequence: CSAGTLGAKNIQYF. In DNA, the CDR3 is TGCAGTGCTGGAACCCTGGGGGCCAAAAACATTCAGTACTTC.

The chain combines TRBV27 with TRBJ2-7; D is undetermined. Looked up from germline, CDR1 is MNHEY and CDR2 is SMNVEV (reference sequence). Trimming shortened V by 5 bases and J by 7 bases, and 12 bases separated the two germline ends. CDR3 length equals 12 residues. In DNA, the CDR3 is TGTGCCAGCAGTACCGGGTTTAATGAGCAGTACTTC. Protein product: CASSTGFNEQYF.

This clonotype came up a few times. The chain couples TRBV24-1 to TRBJ1-5; a possible D gene is TRBD1 (6 bases). The CDR3 totals 13 residues. V shed 3 bases and J shed 4 bases, with 6 bases lying between them. CDR1 and CDR2 (germline): KGHDR, SFDVKD. The DNA of the CDR3 is TGTGCCACCAGTGATAGGGGGAATCAGCCCCAGCATTTT. The encoded protein is CATSDRGNQPQHF.

Notes on this clonotype: This may arise from a read error, as a much more abundant clone is one base away. The CDR3 sequence: CASSYGQYSYEQYF. For the CDR3, the DNA is TGTGCCAGCAGTTACGGGCAGTACTCCTACGAGCAGTACTTC. The rearrangement joins TRBV6-5 to TRBJ2-7; no definite D call. This CDR3 spans 14 amino acids. Germline CDR1 and CDR2: MNHEY and SVGAGI. Trimming took off 2 bases at V and 0 bases at J, with 8 bases between the two ends.

This clonotype was detected many times. The rearrangement joins TRBV7-3 to TRBJ2-3; D possibly corresponds to TRBD1 (5 bases). Trimming cost V 5 bases and J 5 bases, with 11 bases left between them. The CDR3 covers 13 residues. Germline V gene lookup returns CDR1 SGHTA and CDR2 FQGTGA. Here the CDR3 reads CASSVQVEDTQYF. In DNA form, the CDR3 reads TGTGCCAGCAGCGTACAGGTGGAAGATACGCAGTATTTT.

This clonotype was seen a handful of times. DNA for the CDR3: TGTGCCAGCAGTTACACGGGGGGGGTCGCTTTCTTT. As protein: CASSYTGGVAFF. The V gene is TRBV6-2 or TRBV6-3, the J gene TRBJ1-1, with D perhaps matching TRBD1 (5 bases). The CDR3 length is 12 residues. From germline, CDR1 is MNHEY and CDR2 SVGEGT. Trimming took 2 bases from V and 11 from J, leaving 12 bases between them.

Comments on this clonotype: A much bigger clone sits one base away, suggesting this may be a read error. The V and J genes are TRBV20-1 and TRBJ1-2; D is uncertain. The CDR3 consists of 11 residues. CDR1 is DFQATT, CDR2 SNEGSKA, per germline (reference sequence). CDR3 loop: CSARDLTFYIF. In DNA, the CDR3 is TGCAGTGCTAGAGATCTAACATTCTACATCTTC.

The sample holds a few counts of this clonotype. The chain is built from TRBV28 and TRBJ1-2; D not resolved. Trimming took 6 bases from V and 6 from J, leaving 11 bases between them. The CDR3 extends over 12 amino acids. The germline V gene has CDR1 MDHEN and CDR2 SYDVKM. The CDR3 reads CASRTSGDGYTF. The CDR3 nucleotides are TGTGCCAGCAGAACCTCGGGCGATGGCTACACCTTC.

The chain employs TRBV7-9 and TRBJ1-2, with 9 bases that match TRBD1. The germline gives CDR1 SEHNR, CDR2 FQNEAQ (reference sequence). The CDR3 is 16 residues long. The junction had 12 bases not matched to a gene; V was cut back by 4 bases and J by 6 bases. The CDR3 loop is CASSSRNRGRKDGYTF. DNA of the CDR3: TGTGCCAGCAGCTCGAGGAACAGGGGGCGGAAGGATGGCTACACCTTC.

The chain has TRBV18 and TRBJ2-1; no firm D call. Deletions cut 3 bases from V and 6 bases from J, with 18 bases between. The CDR3 totals 16 residues. CDR1 KGHSH and CDR2 LQKENI come from the germline V gene. DNA for the CDR3: TGTGCCAGCTCACCCCGGTTGGGGTCTGGATCCAATGAGCAGTTCTTC. Residues: CASSPRLGSGSNEQFF.

This clonotype has only a few counts. The gene calls are TRBV18 and TRBJ2-3; perhaps D is TRBD1 or TRBD2 (5 bases each). Per germline, CDR1 KGHSH and CDR2 LQKENI. CDR3 length: 15 amino acids. Deletions cut 0 bases from V and 1 base from J, with 8 bases between. The CDR3 spells CASSPPGTRTDTQYF. The CDR3 nucleotides are TGTGCCAGCTCACCACCGGGGACCCGCACAGATACGCAGTATTTT.

The table lists this clonotype with many counts. This sequence joins TRBV5-1 and TRBJ1-6, with TRBD1 as a possible D gene (6 bases). V was clipped by 4 bases and J by 7 bases, with 15 bases between them. Germline V gene sequence: CDR1 SGHRS, CDR2 YFSETQ. The CDR3 extends over 15 amino acids. CDR3: CASSPLQGANSPLHF. CDR3 DNA sequence: TGCGCCAGCAGCCCCCTACAGGGTGCCAATTCACCCCTCCACTTT.

This clonotype has just a few counts. The V call is TRBV2, the J call TRBJ2-3; 9 positions agree with TRBD2. The germline V gene encodes CDR1 SNHLY and CDR2 FYNNEI. The CDR3 is 17 amino acids. V dropped 4 bases and J dropped 2; count of bases not matched to a gene: 10. CDR3 region: CASSVMWRGGNTDTQYF. CDR3 sequence (DNA): TGTGCCAGCAGTGTGATGTGGCGGGGGGGAAACACAGATACGCAGTATTTT.

This clonotype was counted between two and nine times. The V gene is TRBV7-9, the J gene TRBJ2-2, with D tentatively TRBD2 (5 bases). Germline V gene sequence: CDR1 SEHNR, CDR2 FQNEAQ (reference sequence). The CDR3 sequence is 9 residues long. CDR3: CADSGELFF. For the CDR3, the DNA is TGTGCGGACTCCGGGGAGCTGTTTTTT.

This clonotype was recorded many times. J is TRBJ2-1 and V is TRBV29-1, with TRBD2 matching 14 bases. This CDR3 region has 15 residues. Per the germline V gene, CDR1 is SQVTM and CDR2 is ANQGSEA. J lost 6 bases, V lost 6 bases, and 7 bases had no gene match. This CDR3 reads CSVVTSGGGFNEQFF. CDR3 bases: TGCAGCGTGGTGACTAGCGGGGGGGGATTCAATGAGCAGTTCTTC.

In its sample, this clonotype was seen many times. V gene TRBV25-1 combines with J gene TRBJ2-5, with D maybe TRBD2 (5 bases). The length of the CDR3 is 17 residues. V gave up 1 base and J gave up 2 bases, with 17 bases separating them. In germline, CDR1 is MGHDK, CDR2 SYGVNS. CDR3 protein: CASSEFGSTGWQETQYF. CDR3 sequence (DNA): TGTGCCAGCAGTGAATTCGGATCGACGGGGTGGCAAGAGACCCAGTACTTC.

The table lists this clonotype with a few counts. V gene TRBV27 combines with J gene TRBJ1-2; 7 positions match TRBD1. The CDR3 consists of 15 residues. Germline-derived CDR1 and CDR2 are MNHEY and SMNVEV (reference sequence). V dropped 4 bases and J dropped 4; count of bases not matched to a gene: 9. The CDR3 reads CASSYRDSAPYGYTF. The CDR3 bases are TGTGCCAGCAGTTATCGGGACAGTGCTCCCTATGGCTACACCTTC.

This clonotype occurred many times. V and J are TRBV12-3 or TRBV12-4 and TRBJ2-7; D is uncertain. CDR3 length: 15 residues. The germline V and J ends were trimmed by 6 bases and 0 bases, with 15 bases remaining between them. The DNA of the CDR3 is TGTGCCAGCAGCCCCGGCGGCCTTCGCTCCTACGAGCAGTACTTC. This translates into CASSPGGLRSYEQYF.

About this clonotype: A much larger clone is a single base away; this may be a read error. This rearrangement joins TRBV12-3 or TRBV12-4 to TRBJ2-5; no firm D call. The DNA end is more similar to TRBJ2-7, so the J call may be wrong. CDR3 size: 15 residues. The CDR3 sequence is CTSSPAANRGGEQYF. For the CDR3, the DNA is TGTACCAGCAGCCCCGCGGCCAACCGAGGTGGCGAGCAGTACTTC.

The V call is TRBV5-1, the J call TRBJ2-2, with 7 bases that match TRBD1. Germline V gene lookup returns CDR1 SGHRS and CDR2 YFSETQ. Trimming cost V 7 bases and J 1 base; bases outside gene matches: 10. The CDR3 extends over 16 amino acids. CDR3 loop: CASCPRQGMNTGELFF. The CDR3 DNA reads TGCGCCAGCTGCCCTCGACAGGGAATGAACACCGGGGAGCTGTTTTTT.

The chain is built from TRBV20-1 and TRBJ2-1, with D possibly being TRBD1 or TRBD2 (6 bases each). V lost 0 bases, J lost 6 bases, and 24 bases lay in between. Germline V gene sequence: CDR1 DFQATT, CDR2 SNEGSKA (reference sequence). This CDR3 comprises 18 residues. For the CDR3, the DNA is TGCAGTGCTAGAGATATCCCCACCAGATTAGGGGGGCGCAATGAGCAGTTCTTC. Translated: CSARDIPTRLGGRNEQFF.

For this clonotype: A junction end diverges from the germline sequence, so it may reflect a read error. CDR3 coding DNA: TGTGCCAGCAGTTTATTTGGCCAGGGGGCCCCGAATCAGTCCCAGCATTTT. It yields the protein CASSLFGQGAPNQSQHF. V is TRBV27 and J is TRBJ1-5, with 8 positions matching TRBD1. Per the germline V gene, CDR1 is MNHEY and CDR2 is SMNVEV (reference sequence). This CDR3 has 17 amino acids.

This clonotype was detected only a few times. Relative to the germline gene, one junction end is altered; a read error may explain this. CDR3 sequence reads: CAIGESGTGVFTEAFF. The CDR3 DNA sequence: TGTGCCATCGGTGAGTCCGGGACAGGGGTGTTCACTGAAGCTTTCTTT. This chain uses TRBV10-3 with TRBJ1-1; 10 bases map to TRBD1. This CDR3 comprises 16 residues. CDR1 is ENHRY and CDR2 is SYGVKD in the germline V gene.

The CDR3 DNA is TGCAGTGCCGCAAGGGGAACTGAAGCTTTCTTT. Its protein is CSAARGTEAFF. The V call is TRBV20-1, the J call TRBJ1-1; possibly TRBD1 for D (5 bases). In germline, CDR1 is DFQATT, CDR2 SNEGSKA (reference sequence). CDR3 length: 11 residues. Trimming took off 6 bases at V and 5 bases at J, with 10 bases between the two ends.

The chain links TRBV5-1 to TRBJ2-7; the D gene could be TRBD1 or TRBD2 (6 bases each). Trimming cost V 2 bases and J 2 bases, with 14 bases left between them. CDR1 and CDR2 from the germline V gene are SGHRS and YFSETQ. CDR3 size: 15 residues. CDR3 nucleotide sequence: TGCGCCAGCAGCTTTATGCGGGACACACCCTACGAGCAGTACTTC. Protein product: CASSFMRDTPYEQYF.

This clonotype was picked up a small number of times. The chain is built from TRBV4-1 and TRBJ1-6; possibly TRBD1 for D (6 bases). There are 16 residues in the CDR3. Germline V lookup: CDR1 MGHRA, CDR2 YSYEKL. Trimming stripped 3 bases from V and 6 bases from J, with 15 bases between. The CDR3 nucleotides read TGCGCCAGCAGCCAGATAGGGACACGCAGTAATTCACCCCTCCACTTT. It encodes CASSQIGTRSNSPLHF.